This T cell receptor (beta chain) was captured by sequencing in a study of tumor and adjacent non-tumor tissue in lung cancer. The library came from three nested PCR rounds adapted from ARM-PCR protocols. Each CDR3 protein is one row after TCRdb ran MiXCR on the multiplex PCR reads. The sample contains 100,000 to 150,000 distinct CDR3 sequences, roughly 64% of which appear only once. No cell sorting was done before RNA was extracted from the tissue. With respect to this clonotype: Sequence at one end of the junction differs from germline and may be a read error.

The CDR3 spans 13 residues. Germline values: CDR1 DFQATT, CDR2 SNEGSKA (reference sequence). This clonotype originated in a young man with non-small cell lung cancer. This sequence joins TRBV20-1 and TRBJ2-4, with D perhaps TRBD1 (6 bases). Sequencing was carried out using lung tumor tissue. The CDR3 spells CRARTGSKNIQNF. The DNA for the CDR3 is TGCAGAGCTAGAACAGGGTCCAAAAACATTCAGAACTTC.